Each of the 21 T cell receptor beta chains below was sequenced from the same sample in a study of cytomegalovirus exposure and HLA in healthy donors. Researchers ran the PCR with 60 Vbeta and 13 Jbeta primers. Some clones are missing from TCRdb's copy, which holds only in-frame ones; the method was immunoSEQ multiplex PCR. The table records about 62,000 clones, just under 75% of them present only once. Specimen: PBMCs. All receptors come from a woman aged 30 to 39 in good health and CMV-seronegative.

This clone was counted once. The CDR3 reads CASSSRTSPDTQYF. CDR3 DNA sequence: TGTGCCAGCAGCTCCCGGACTAGCCCCGATACGCAGTATTTT. The gene calls are TRBV7-8 and TRBJ2-3; 8 bases map to TRBD2. The germline gives CDR1 SGHVS, CDR2 FQNEAQ. J lost 6 bases, V lost 4 bases, and 6 bases had no gene match. The CDR3 is 14 amino acids.

J is TRBJ1-4 and V is TRBV6-1; TRBD1 matches 8 bases. J was trimmed by 8 bases and V by 3 bases; bases with no gene match: 5. Germline V lookup: CDR1 MNHNS, CDR2 SASEGT. This CDR3 comprises 14 residues. CDR3 in amino acids: CASSDPGGWEKLFF. In DNA form, the CDR3 reads TGTGCCAGCAGTGACCCAGGGGGCTGGGAAAAACTGTTTTTT.

The chain combines TRBV5-1 with TRBJ2-2; 16 bases agree with TRBD2. In germline, CDR1 is SGHRS, CDR2 YFSETQ. V shed 4 bases and J 4 bases; nucleotides not matched to a gene: 7. The CDR3 length is 18 residues. This CDR3 is CASSTGLAGGPGTGELFF. The CDR3 DNA follows: TGCGCCAGCAGCACGGGACTAGCGGGAGGGCCCGGCACCGGGGAGCTGTTTTTT.

The chain combines TRBV19 with TRBJ1-1, with TRBD1 as a possible D gene (6 bases). Trimming removed 3 bases from V and 5 bases from J, with 10 bases in between. CDR1 LNHDA and CDR2 SQIVND come from the germline V gene (reference sequence). The CDR3 covers 13 residues. The CDR3 region is CASSIYRATEAFF. CDR3 nucleotide sequence: TGTGCCAGTAGTATTTACAGGGCAACTGAAGCTTTCTTT.

This chain connects TRBV30 to TRBJ1-2, with 8 bases matching TRBD1. From germline, CDR1 is GTSNPN and CDR2 SVGIG (reference sequence). CDR3 length: 15 amino acids. The J segment lost 6 bases and the V segment lost 4 bases, leaving 13 bases of the junction unmatched. The CDR3 nucleotides are TGTGCCTGGACCTTGCCAGGGGGCATGGCGAATGGCTACACCTTC. Translated, it gives CAWTLPGGMANGYTF.

CDR3 sequence: CASSPSTSGSGNEQFF. In DNA, the CDR3 is TGCGCCAGCAGCCCATCAACTAGCGGGAGTGGCAATGAGCAGTTCTTC. The chain combines TRBV5-1 with TRBJ2-1; 11 bases are a match to TRBD2. The trim removed 4 bases at V and 6 bases at J, leaving 9 bases unmatched. CDR1 and CDR2 from the germline V gene are SGHRS and YFSETQ. CDR3 size: 16 residues.

The chain joins TRBV29-1 to TRBJ1-2, with 7 nucleotides matching TRBD1. Germline assignment: CDR1 SQVTM and CDR2 ANQGSEA. The CDR3 consists of 12 residues. The junction had 5 bases not matched to a gene; V was cut back by 4 bases and J by 6 bases. CDR3 coding DNA: TGCAGCGTTGGGTGGGGACAGAATGGCTACACCTTC. The encoded protein is CSVGWGQNGYTF.

The chain uses TRBV14 and TRBJ1-2; D remains unclear. Germline V gene lookup returns CDR1 SGHDN and CDR2 FVKESK. Trimming left V 3 bases short and J 14 bases short, with 16 bases between. The CDR3 is 12 residues long. Here the CDR3 reads CASSHLTYTVTF. CDR3 nucleotides: TGTGCCAGCAGCCATTTGACGTACACAGTAACCTTC. The full variable domain, in which reference TRBV14 and TRBJ1-2 provide the parts outside the CDR3, is EAGVTQFPSHSVIEKGQTVTLRCDPISGHDNLYWYRRVMGKEIKFLLHFVKESKQDESGMPNNRFLAERTGGTYSTLKVQPAELEDSGVYFCASSHLTYTVTFGSGTRLTVV.

The chain has TRBV19 and TRBJ1-2, with TRBD1 matching 7 bases. The V gene end was trimmed by 8 bases and the J gene end by 5 bases; junction bases not matched to a gene: 20. The CDR3 length is 17 residues. Germline V lookup: CDR1 LNHDA, CDR2 SQIVND (reference sequence). The CDR3 nucleotides are TGTGCCAGTCGAATGTGGGGGGATACCGGGACAGCTTATGGCTACACCTTC. Protein: CASRMWGDTGTAYGYTF.

The genes are TRBV18 and TRBJ2-5; 9 bases line up with TRBD2. The CDR3 runs to 15 residues. The J segment lost 4 bases and the V segment lost 1 base, leaving 4 bases of the junction unmatched. Germline loops: CDR1 KGHSH, CDR2 LQKENI. CDR3 amino acids: CASSPLAGGLETQYF. DNA for the CDR3: TGTGCCAGCTCACCACTGGCGGGAGGGTTAGAGACCCAGTACTTC.

The chain links TRBV30 to TRBJ1-1, with TRBD1 matching 7 bases. This CDR3 comprises 14 residues. Trimming cost V 0 bases and J 1 base; bases outside gene matches: 2. From germline, CDR1 is GTSNPN and CDR2 SVGIG (reference sequence). The CDR3 coding sequence is TGTGCCTGGAGTGTTACAGGGGCGAACACTGAAGCTTTCTTT. Translated, it gives CAWSVTGANTEAFF. Full variable domain (outside the CDR3, taken from reference TRBV30 and TRBJ1-1): SQTIHQWPATLVQPVGSPLSLECTVEGTSNPNLYWYRQAAGRGLQLLFYSVGIGQISSEVPQNLSASRPQDRQFILSSKKLLLSDSGFYLCAWSVTGANTEAFFGQGTRLTVV.

This CDR3 reads CASSRTGAWYEQYF. In DNA, the CDR3 is TGTGCCAGCAGTCGGACAGGCGCCTGGTACGAGCAGTACTTC. The rearrangement links TRBV6-6 to TRBJ2-7; 7 bases map to TRBD1. V was clipped by 5 bases and J by 4 bases; unmatched bases: 8. Germline V gene sequence: CDR1 MNHNY, CDR2 SVGAGI (reference sequence). The CDR3 length is 14 residues.

V is TRBV18 and J is TRBJ2-7; 7 positions agree with TRBD1. With V trimmed by 3 bases and J by 0 bases, 5 bases remained unmatched. The CDR3 runs to 15 residues. From germline, CDR1 is KGHSH and CDR2 LQKENI. CDR3 residues: CASSPSQGSSYEQYF. CDR3 bases: TGTGCCAGCTCACCTTCACAGGGGAGCTCCTACGAGCAGTACTTC.

The chain has TRBV28 and TRBJ1-2; possible D gene TRBD1, 5 bases. This CDR3 is 14 amino acids long. The V gene's germline CDR1 is MDHEN and CDR2 SYDVKM. With 9 bases removed from V and 3 bases from J, the gap between germline ends came to 17 bases. The CDR3: CASSQGAGDYGYTF. As DNA, the CDR3 is TGTGCCAGTTCTCAGGGAGCGGGGGACTATGGCTACACCTTC.

V usage is TRBV5-1 and J usage is TRBJ1-1, with 7 bases identical to TRBD1. V was clipped by 4 bases and J by 1 base; unmatched bases: 7. The CDR3 totals 15 residues. Germline CDR1 is SGHRS and CDR2 is YFSETQ. The CDR3 nucleotides are TGCGCCAGCAGCCCCATGACAGGGTCGAACACTGAAGCTTTCTTT. Its translation is CASSPMTGSNTEAFF.

As regards this clone: One junction end disagrees with the germline gene, perhaps due to a read error. The chain joins TRBV7-9 to TRBJ2-5; D possibly corresponds to TRBD2 (5 bases). The CDR3 covers 14 residues. Looked up from germline, CDR1 is SEHNR and CDR2 is FQNEAQ (reference sequence). In DNA, the CDR3 is TGTTCCAGCAGCCCCCGTATAACGGGGGAGACCCAGTACTTC. It is translated as CSSSPRITGETQYF.

The rearrangement uses TRBV27 and TRBJ1-1, with unresolved D. V shed 7 bases and J shed 1 base, with 13 bases lying between them. Germline values: CDR1 MNHEY, CDR2 SMNVEV (reference sequence). The CDR3 extends over 14 amino acids. The CDR3 DNA sequence: TGTGCCAGCACAAGTGGCTTATCGAACACTGAAGCTTTCTTT. It encodes CASTSGLSNTEAFF.

J is TRBJ2-5 and V is TRBV28; 9 bases match TRBD1. The CDR3 loop spans 15 amino acids. J was trimmed by 2 bases and V by 8 bases; bases with no gene match: 9. Looked up from germline, CDR1 is MDHEN and CDR2 is SYDVKM. The DNA for the CDR3 is TGTGCCAGCGCCTTCCGGGACAGGGAACAAGAGACCCAGTACTTC. As protein: CASAFRDREQETQYF.

This rearrangement joins TRBV28 to TRBJ2-7, with TRBD1 matching 7 bases. J was trimmed by 5 bases and V by 5 bases; bases with no gene match: 15. Looked up from germline, CDR1 is MDHEN and CDR2 is SYDVKM. This CDR3 region has 16 residues. CDR3 DNA sequence: TGTGCCAGCAGTATAACAGGGGCCCCCGCGGTGAACGAGCAGTACGTC. It is translated as CASSITGAPAVNEQYV.

The V call is TRBV5-1, the J call TRBJ1-4; 11 nucleotides agree with TRBD1. Germline CDR1 and CDR2: SGHRS and YFSETQ. After removal of 3 bases from V and 4 bases from J, the junction contained 5 bases not matched to a gene. CDR3 length equals 16 residues. CDR3 nucleotide sequence: TGCGCCAGCAGCTCCCGGGACAGGGGGGATAATGAAAAACTGTTTTTT. This translates into CASSSRDRGDNEKLFF.

This clone has a handful of counts. The chain is built from TRBV14 and TRBJ2-2, with a tentative D call TRBD2 (5 bases). V gave up 1 base and J gave up 1 base, with 22 bases separating them. The length of the CDR3 is 20 residues. Per the germline V gene, CDR1 is SGHDN and CDR2 is FVKESK. CDR3 residues: CASSQVLYIGSLLNTGELFF. In nucleotides, the CDR3 is TGTGCCAGCAGCCAAGTTTTGTATATTGGGAGCCTGTTGAACACCGGGGAGCTGTTTTTT. The whole variable domain, remainder taken from reference TRBV14 and TRBJ2-2, is EAGVTQFPSHSVIEKGQTVTLRCDPISGHDNLYWYRRVMGKEIKFLLHFVKESKQDESGMPNNRFLAERTGGTYSTLKVQPAELEDSGVYFCASSQVLYIGSLLNTGELFFGEGSRLTVL.